These 29 T cell receptor beta chains were sequenced from one sample in a study of T-cell memory formation after mild COVID-19. TCRdb fed the 5' RACE reads into MiXCR, producing one record per CDR3 protein. The repertoire holds some 160,000 distinct CDR3 sequences, about 28% seen once, with about 12% in the top ten. Sequenced: PBMCs or a T cell subset sorted from them (not recorded which). Receptor source: an adult woman who had mild COVID-19 (a few samples of this study predate the infection). Cell type and time point are not known.

This clonotype appeared many times. The V gene is TRBV2, the J gene TRBJ1-1, with a weak D call TRBD1 (5 bases). Trimming took 8 bases from V and 1 from J, leaving 20 bases between them. CDR1 and CDR2 (germline): SNHLY, FYNNEI. The CDR3 is 16 amino acids. The CDR3 DNA reads TGTGCCAGCCACGGACACTTGTTAGGACGGAACACTGAAGCTTTCTTT. Its translation is CASHGHLLGRNTEAFF.

This chain uses TRBV7-9 with TRBJ1-1; 7 bases agree with TRBD1. V was clipped by 5 bases and J by 5 bases; unmatched bases: 5. In germline, CDR1 is SEHNR, CDR2 FQNEAQ (reference sequence). The CDR3 is 13 amino acids. In DNA form, the CDR3 reads TGTGCCAGCAGCGCCCCCAGGGGGACTGAAGCTTTCTTT. Its protein is CASSAPRGTEAFF.

A few counts support this clonotype. The chain couples TRBV7-2 to TRBJ2-3, with unresolved D. Germline V gene lookup returns CDR1 SGHTA and CDR2 FQGNSA. V shed 3 bases and J shed 3 bases, with 10 bases lying between them. This CDR3 contains 14 residues. The CDR3 region has the DNA TGTGCCAGCAGCTTCTTTACGGGTACAGATACGCAGTATTTT. Its protein product is CASSFFTGTDTQYF.

The chain links TRBV5-1 to TRBJ2-3; D might be TRBD2 (6 bases). Trimming pared 1 base from V and 2 bases from J, leaving 14 bases between. Germline CDR1 and CDR2: SGHRS and YFSETQ. This CDR3 has 16 residues. CDR3 residues: CASSLQTSGATDTQYF. The CDR3 DNA reads as TGCGCCAGCAGCTTGCAGACTAGTGGGGCCACAGATACGCAGTATTTT.

The V gene is TRBV5-1, the J gene TRBJ2-3; 7 nucleotides line up with TRBD2. Germline CDR1 is SGHRS and CDR2 is YFSETQ. Trimming took 0 bases from V and 5 from J; bases not matched to a gene: 6. The CDR3 length is 15 residues. CDR3 sequence: CASSLGAGALDTQYF. CDR3 DNA: TGCGCCAGCAGCTTGGGGGCGGGAGCCCTAGATACGCAGTATTTT. The variable domain in full, completed from reference TRBV5-1 and TRBJ2-3, reads KAGVTQTPRYLIKTRGQQVTLSCSPISGHRSVSWYQQTPGQGLQFLFEYFSETQRNKGNFPGRFSGRQFSNSRSEMNVSTLELGDSALYLCASSLGAGALDTQYFGPGTRLTVL.

The V gene is TRBV12-3 or TRBV12-4, the J gene TRBJ1-1; D is uncertain. The CDR3 is 11 residues long. V was cut by 1 base and J by 11 bases, with 8 bases left in between. Here the CDR3 DNA reads TGTGCCAGCAGTTTAGTTGGTTCGGCTTTCTTT. This codes for CASSLVGSAFF.

The chain links TRBV4-2 to TRBJ2-7; possible D gene TRBD1, 5 bases. Germline-derived CDR1 and CDR2 are LGHNA and YNFKEQ. The CDR3 is 15 residues long. V was pared by 0 bases and J by 3 bases, with 12 bases between. The CDR3 DNA reads as TGTGCCAGCAGCCAAGATCTCCCCAGGGACTACGAGCAGTACTTC. Protein: CASSQDLPRDYEQYF.

The genes are TRBV12-3 or TRBV12-4 and TRBJ1-5; TRBD1 agrees at 12 bases. The CDR3 totals 16 residues. Germline trimming cut 5 bases from V and 5 bases from J; bases unmatched to any gene: 7. CDR3 sequence: CASSGGQGAADQPQHF. The CDR3 DNA reads TGTGCCAGCAGTGGGGGACAGGGGGCCGCCGATCAGCCCCAGCATTTT.

CDR3 bases: TGCGCCAGCAGCTTCGGAAGCACAGATACGCAGTATTTT. This sequence encodes CASSFGSTDTQYF. The rearrangement links TRBV5-1 to TRBJ2-3; no firm D call. CDR3 length equals 13 residues. The germline CDR1 and CDR2 sequences are SGHRS and YFSETQ. V was clipped by 2 bases and J by 0 bases, with 4 bases between them.

The chain links TRBV20-1 to TRBJ2-2; perhaps D is TRBD1 or TRBD2 (5 bases each). CDR1 is DFQATT and CDR2 is SNEGSKA in the germline V gene (reference sequence). V lost 0 bases and J lost 6, with 17 bases in between. The CDR3 is 16 residues long. CDR3 loop: CSARDMSRGTAGELFF. The CDR3 DNA follows: TGCAGTGCTAGAGATATGAGTCGAGGGACCGCCGGGGAGCTGTTTTTT.

V and J are TRBV12-3 or TRBV12-4 and TRBJ2-3; D is perhaps TRBD2 (6 bases). The CDR3 spans 15 residues. Trimming stripped 3 bases from V and 4 bases from J, with 14 bases between. CDR3 loop: CASSFTGTSPDTQYF. CDR3 DNA: TGTGCCAGCAGTTTTACGGGGACTTCCCCAGATACGCAGTATTTT.

The rearrangement joins TRBV29-1 to TRBJ1-1; D gene unclear. Per germline, CDR1 SQVTM and CDR2 ANQGSEA. The CDR3 totals 14 residues. Trimming took 6 bases from V and 0 from J, leaving 14 bases between them. CDR3 sequence (DNA): TGCAGCGTGGTCGCGACCGGCGTGAACACTGAAGCTTTCTTT. It encodes CSVVATGVNTEAFF.

This sequence joins TRBV7-9 and TRBJ2-5; D is perhaps TRBD1 (5 bases). In germline, CDR1 is SEHNR, CDR2 FQNEAQ (reference sequence). Trimming took off 5 bases at V and 0 bases at J, with 7 bases between the two ends. The CDR3 is 13 residues long. CDR3 DNA sequence: TGTGCCAGCAGCATCAGGGACCAAGAGACCCAGTACTTC. Translating it yields CASSIRDQETQYF.

V is TRBV18 and J is TRBJ2-7; D not certain. Germline values: CDR1 KGHSH, CDR2 LQKENI. Trimming took off 2 bases at V and 3 bases at J, with 8 bases between the two ends. The CDR3 totals 13 residues. The DNA of the CDR3 is TGTGCCAGCTCACCAGAAGGGAACTACGAGCAGTACTTC. Protein: CASSPEGNYEQYF.

This clonotype appeared many times. This rearrangement joins TRBV20-1 to TRBJ2-3, with D possibly TRBD2 on 6 matching bases. Germline CDR1 reads DFQATT; CDR2 reads SNEGSKA (reference sequence). CDR3 length: 16 residues. The V end lost 6 bases, the J end lost 0 bases, and 19 bases lay between the germline ends. CDR3 in amino acids: CSAPDKAGISTDTQYF. CDR3 DNA sequence: TGCAGTGCCCCAGATAAGGCGGGGATAAGCACAGATACGCAGTATTTT.

This clonotype was observed a few times. The chain links TRBV5-6 to TRBJ2-3; TRBD2 might be the D (6 bases). V shed 4 bases and J shed 8 bases, with 20 bases lying between them. Per the germline V gene, CDR1 is SGHDT and CDR2 is YYEEEE. This CDR3 is 15 amino acids long. CDR3 DNA sequence: TGTGCCAGCAGCATTGGGGGACTGAGTTCGAGTACGCAGTATTTT. This codes for CASSIGGLSSSTQYF.

The rearrangement links TRBV12-3 or TRBV12-4 to TRBJ2-1; D perhaps matches TRBD1 (6 bases). CDR3 size: 16 residues. The ends were cut back, 6 bases at V and 4 bases at J, with 19 bases in the middle. The CDR3 coding sequence is TGTGCCAGCAGCCTTGGGGCAGGGGCGCGTTACAATGAGCAGTTCTTC. Residues: CASSLGAGARYNEQFF.

In DNA form, the CDR3 reads TGTGCTAGTGGCCGTCGGGCCAGGGGGAACACTGAAGCTTTCTTT. Its translation is CASGRRARGNTEAFF. The rearrangement uses TRBV12-5 and TRBJ1-1; D may be TRBD1 (6 bases). This CDR3 contains 15 residues. Germline loops: CDR1 LGHNT, CDR2 FRNRAP. Trimming pared 6 bases from V and 1 base from J, leaving 15 bases between.

This chain uses TRBV12-3 or TRBV12-4 with TRBJ2-1; possibly TRBD1 for D (6 bases). The CDR3 extends over 13 amino acids. V was clipped by 8 bases and J by 4 bases, with 12 bases between them. CDR3 sequence reads: CASQQGSYNEQFF. The CDR3 DNA is TGTGCCAGCCAGCAGGGGAGTTACAATGAGCAGTTCTTC.

This clonotype was detected a few times. The CDR3, as DNA: TGTGCCAGCAGTTTTAGGGGCACCGGGGAGCTGTTTTTT. Protein sequence: CASSFRGTGELFF. This chain uses TRBV12-3 or TRBV12-4 with TRBJ2-2, with a tentative D call TRBD1 (5 bases). Trimming took 3 bases from V and 4 from J, leaving 6 bases between them. The CDR3 has 13 residues.

This clonotype was seen more than once but under ten times. The chain uses TRBV6-5 and TRBJ1-5, with 8 bases identical to TRBD1. The CDR3 spans 14 residues. Germline V CDR1 and CDR2: MNHEY, SVGAGI. Trimming removed 6 bases from V and 7 bases from J; junction bases left unmatched: 8. CDR3 region: CASRPTGVGQPQHF. The DNA of the CDR3 is TGTGCCAGCAGACCGACAGGGGTTGGACAGCCCCAGCATTTT.

This chain joins TRBV11-2 and TRBJ2-1; 9 nucleotides line up with TRBD2. The CDR3 covers 16 residues. Germline V gene data show CDR1 as SGHAT and CDR2 as FQNNGV. The ends lost 4 bases at V and 7 bases at J; junction bases unmatched: 11. DNA of the CDR3: TGTGCCAGCAGCTCACCTAGCGGGGCCCTCCTGAATGAGCAGTTCTTC. Translating gives CASSSPSGALLNEQFF.

V and J are TRBV29-1 and TRBJ2-7; D ambiguous. The germline V gene has CDR1 SQVTM and CDR2 ANQGSEA. The V end was cut by 8 bases, the J end by 5 bases, with 10 bases between. The CDR3 has 10 amino acids. DNA for the CDR3: TGCAGCCCCCTCCCGAACGAGCAGTACTTC. As protein: CSPLPNEQYF.

This clonotype has a handful of counts. The chain carries TRBV5-1 and TRBJ2-3; no clear D. The CDR3 totals 15 residues. The V end lost 0 bases, the J end lost 5 bases, and 13 bases lay between the germline ends. Germline V gene data show CDR1 as SGHRS and CDR2 as YFSETQ. CDR3 sequence reads: CASSLAALPGDTQYF. As DNA, the CDR3 is TGCGCCAGCAGCTTGGCCGCTCTCCCCGGAGATACGCAGTATTTT.

CDR3 DNA sequence: TGCGCCAGCAGCCAAGATCGTTATACATTCCTGGGGGATACGCAGTATTTT. Protein: CASSQDRYTFLGDTQYF. This chain connects TRBV4-3 to TRBJ2-3, with D unclear. Deletions cut 0 bases from V and 6 bases from J, with 19 bases between. Per germline, CDR1 LGHNA and CDR2 YSLEER. The CDR3 spans 17 residues.

Concerning this clonotype: At one boundary the junction diverges from the germline segment, which might be a read error. This rearrangement joins TRBV7-7 to TRBJ2-1, with D possibly TRBD2 on 6 matching bases. This CDR3 region has 13 residues. Germline assignment: CDR1 SSHAT and CDR2 FNYEAQ (reference sequence). The CDR3 spells CASSSLANNEQFF. The CDR3 DNA reads TGTGCTAGCAGCTCTCTAGCGAACAATGAGCAGTTCTTC. Full variable domain (remainder filled in from reference TRBV7-7 and TRBJ2-1): GAGVSQSPRYKVTKRGQDVTLRCDPISSHATLYWYQQALGQGPEFLTYFNYEAQPDKSGLPSDRFSAERPEGSISTLTIQRTEQRDSAMYRCASSSLANNEQFFGPGTRLTVL.

This clonotype turned up a few times. V and J are TRBV24-1 and TRBJ1-5, with unresolved D. Germline CDR1 KGHDR, CDR2 SFDVKD. Trimming pared 3 bases from V and 5 bases from J, leaving 4 bases between. CDR3 length: 12 amino acids. DNA of the CDR3: TGTGCCACCAGTGATCCGGATCAGCCCCAGCATTTT. This encodes CATSDPDQPQHF.

The chain employs TRBV9 and TRBJ1-1; no clear D. V gave up 3 bases and J gave up 6 bases, with 12 bases separating them. The CDR3 covers 13 residues. CDR1 is SGDLS, CDR2 YYNGEE, per germline. The CDR3 bases are TGTGCCAGCAGCGGCGGGCGGCTCCCTGAAGCTTTCTTT. Translation: CASSGGRLPEAFF. Supplemented by reference TRBV9 and TRBJ1-1, the full variable domain reads DSGVTQTPKHLITATGQRVTLRCSPRSGDLSVYWYQQSLDQGLQFLIQYYNGEERAKGNILERFSAQQFPDLHSELNLSSLELGDSALYFCASSGGRLPEAFFGQGTRLTVV.

CDR3 residues: CASSRTAFSYNEQFF. In DNA form, the CDR3 reads TGTGCCAGCAGTCGGACAGCCTTCTCCTACAATGAGCAGTTCTTC. V and J are TRBV12-3 or TRBV12-4 and TRBJ2-1; D perhaps matches TRBD1 (6 bases). V dropped 5 bases and J dropped 0 bases, with 11 bases sitting between them. The CDR3 loop spans 15 amino acids.